The rows below give T cell receptor beta chains drawn from one sample of a study of cytomegalovirus exposure and HLA in healthy donors. TCRdb keeps only in-frame clones here, not all; method: immunoSEQ multiplex PCR. The ten most abundant clones cover less than 4.5% of a sample with under 130,000 clones. What was sequenced was PBMCs. These receptors were collected from a man aged 40-49 years in good health and CMV-seronegative. The CDR3 runs from the conserved cysteine through the conserved F or W. D genes are given only for firm matches.

v_call: TRBV11-2; cdr3_length: 13; j_call: TRBJ2-1; d_call: .; cdr3_nt: TGTGCCAGCAGCTTAGGGTCTAGGAATGAGCAGTTCTTC; cdr3_aa: CASSLGSRNEQFF
v_call: TRBV5-4; cdr3_length: 15; j_call: TRBJ1-2; d_call: TRBD1; cdr3_nt: TGTGCCAGCAGCTTGGAGGGGACAGCCTACTATGGCTACACCTTC; cdr3_aa: CASSLEGTAYYGYTF
v_call: TRBV18; cdr3_length: 13; j_call: TRBJ2-5; d_call: .; cdr3_nt: TGTGCCAGCTCACCAGGAGGAAGAGAGACCCAGTACTTC; cdr3_aa: CASSPGGRETQYF
v_call: TRBV5-4; cdr3_length: 18; j_call: TRBJ2-5; d_call: .; cdr3_nt: TGTGCCAGCAGCTTTGGGGGGTGGGACAGCTTCGGAGGAGAGACCCAGTACTTC; cdr3_aa: CASSFGGWDSFGGETQYF
v_call: TRBV2; cdr3_length: 14; j_call: TRBJ1-1; d_call: .; cdr3_nt: TGTGCCAGCACTTCGACAGGCCGGAACACTGAAGCTTTCTTT; cdr3_aa: CASTSTGRNTEAFF
v_call: TRBV11-3; cdr3_length: 15; j_call: TRBJ1-4; d_call: .; cdr3_nt: TGTGCCAGCAGCTTTACAGGGTCGGCTAATGAAAAACTGTTTTTT; cdr3_aa: CASSFTGSANEKLFF
v_call: TRBV5-1; cdr3_length: 14; j_call: TRBJ2-5; d_call: TRBD2; cdr3_nt: TGCGCCAGCAGCCAAGCGGGAGAGGTGGAGACCCAGTACTTC; cdr3_aa: CASSQAGEVETQYF
v_call: TRBV28; cdr3_length: 15; j_call: TRBJ2-7; d_call: .; cdr3_nt: TGTGCCAGCAGTGCCCGACTAGTTCGCCTCTACGAGCAGTACTTC; cdr3_aa: CASSARLVRLYEQYF
v_call: TRBV14; cdr3_length: 17; j_call: TRBJ1-3; d_call: .; cdr3_nt: TGTGCCAGCAGCCAGGAACAGGGACCTCTCTCTGGAAACACCATATATTTT; cdr3_aa: CASSQEQGPLSGNTIYF
v_call: TRBV28; cdr3_length: 15; j_call: TRBJ2-6; d_call: .; cdr3_nt: TGTGCCAGCACCCCGGGAAGCTCTGGGGCCAACGTCCTGACTTTC; cdr3_aa: CASTPGSSGANVLTF
v_call: TRBV29-1; cdr3_length: 12; j_call: TRBJ2-2; d_call: .; cdr3_nt: TGCAGCGCTACCATGAATACCGGGGAGCTGTTTTTT; cdr3_aa: CSATMNTGELFF
v_call: TRBV27; cdr3_length: 15; j_call: TRBJ2-3; d_call: .; cdr3_nt: TGTGCCAGCAGTATCTCTGGGCGGGGCACAGATACGCAGTATTTT; cdr3_aa: CASSISGRGTDTQYF
v_call: TRBV19; cdr3_length: 17; j_call: TRBJ2-5; d_call: TRBD2; cdr3_nt: TGTGCCAGTAGTGATGGGGGGGCTAGCGGGAGTCGAGAGACCCAGTACTTC; cdr3_aa: CASSDGGASGSRETQYF
v_call: TRBV4-1; cdr3_length: 16; j_call: TRBJ2-7; d_call: TRBD1; cdr3_nt: TGCGCCAGCAGCCAAGACGGTCAGGGGGCCCTCTACGAGCAGTACTTC; cdr3_aa: CASSQDGQGALYEQYF
v_call: TRBV4-3; cdr3_length: 14; j_call: TRBJ1-4; d_call: TRBD1; cdr3_nt: TGCGCCAGCAGTTTCGACAGGGGTAATGAAAAACTGTTTTTT; cdr3_aa: CASSFDRGNEKLFF
v_call: TRBV13; cdr3_length: 15; j_call: TRBJ2-1; d_call: TRBD2; cdr3_nt: TGTGCCAGCAGCCGAACTAGCGGGGGGCGGAATGAGCAGTTCTTC; cdr3_aa: CASSRTSGGRNEQFF
v_call: TRBV6-5; cdr3_length: 15; j_call: TRBJ2-1; d_call: TRBD2; cdr3_nt: TGTGCCAGCAGTTACTTTTCTAGCGGGGAAAATGAGCAGTTCTTC; cdr3_aa: CASSYFSSGENEQFF
v_call: TRBV18; cdr3_length: 16; j_call: TRBJ1-1; d_call: TRBD1; cdr3_nt: TGTGCCAGCTCACCACGGGTGGCAGGGGGCAGAACTGAAGCTTTCTTT; cdr3_aa: CASSPRVAGGRTEAFF
v_call: TRBV5-4; cdr3_length: 13; j_call: TRBJ1-2; d_call: .; cdr3_nt: TGTGCCAGCAGCTTGATAACGGGCTATGGCTACACCTTC; cdr3_aa: CASSLITGYGYTF
v_call: TRBV7-9; cdr3_length: 16; j_call: TRBJ1-6; d_call: .; cdr3_nt: TGTGCCAGCAGCTTAACGCCCAGGGGATTAAATTCACCCCTCCACTTT; cdr3_aa: CASSLTPRGLNSPLHF
v_call: TRBV30; cdr3_length: 14; j_call: TRBJ1-1; d_call: .; cdr3_nt: TGTACCTGGAGTGAGGGACTCCTGAACACTGAAGCTTTCTTT; cdr3_aa: CTWSEGLLNTEAFF
v_call: TRBV10-3; cdr3_length: 15; j_call: TRBJ2-5; d_call: TRBD2; cdr3_nt: TGTGCCATCAGTTCACTAGCGGGAGGGTTGGAGACCCAGTACTTC; cdr3_aa: CAISSLAGGLETQYF
v_call: TRBV19; cdr3_length: 17; j_call: TRBJ2-2; d_call: TRBD2; cdr3_nt: TGTGCCAGTAGGTCACTAGCGGGAGCGACGAACACCGGGGAGCTGTTTTTT; cdr3_aa: CASRSLAGATNTGELFF
v_call: TRBV6-6; cdr3_length: 15; j_call: TRBJ1-2; d_call: TRBD1; cdr3_nt: TGTGCCAGCAGAGGGACAGGGGGCATTGCCTATGGCTACACCTTC; cdr3_aa: CASRGTGGIAYGYTF
v_call: TRBV7-9; cdr3_length: 15; j_call: TRBJ1-6; d_call: TRBD1; cdr3_nt: TGTGCCAGCAGCGCCACGGGACAGGGTGTTTCACCCCTCCACTTT; cdr3_aa: CASSATGQGVSPLHF
v_call: TRBV30; cdr3_length: 13; j_call: TRBJ1-2; d_call: TRBD1; cdr3_nt: TGTGCCTGGAGGAAACAGGGGACTGGTGGCTACACCTTC; cdr3_aa: CAWRKQGTGGYTF